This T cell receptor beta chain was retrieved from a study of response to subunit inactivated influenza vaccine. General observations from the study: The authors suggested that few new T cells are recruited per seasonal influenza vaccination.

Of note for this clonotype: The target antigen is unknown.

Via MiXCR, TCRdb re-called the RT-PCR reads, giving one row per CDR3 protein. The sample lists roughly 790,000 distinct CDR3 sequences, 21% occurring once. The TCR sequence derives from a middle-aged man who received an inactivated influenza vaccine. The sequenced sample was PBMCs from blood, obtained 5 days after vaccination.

CDR3 residues: CASRNPGQGLGGYTF. The DNA for the CDR3 is TGTGCCAGCAGAAACCCGGGACAGGGGCTTGGTGGCTACACCTTC. This rearrangement joins TRBV6-2 or TRBV6-3 to TRBJ1-2, with TRBD1 matching over 10 bases. Germline CDR1 reads MNHEY; CDR2 reads SVGEGT. The CDR3 sequence is 15 residues long. V trimming: 6 bases; J trimming: 7 bases; junction bases outside the gene matches: 11.